This T cell receptor beta chain was identified during a study of beta chain features in type 1 diabetes (dated by TCRdb to 2016 to 2019). Broadly, across the study: Patients and healthy donors did not differ in mean age, gender distribution, total cell number or subset yield. A total of 85 million to 140 million sorted cells were examined across all samples, and a strong correlation was observed between cell number per subset and RNA yield. The study compared TCRB repertoires of sorted circulating CD4+ T cell subsets between recently diagnosed type 1 diabetes patients and matched healthy donors. Regulatory and stem cell-like memory subsets were obtained from only 8 patients and roughly eight healthy donors, while naive and central memory subsets were obtained from all 28 donors. On the study overall, not on this receptor specifically: Because cDNA rather than genomic DNA was sequenced, highly expressing activated cells could have been over-represented, although no difference in activation and CD3 levels was found between groups. At VDJ recombination sites, patients with type 1 diabetes made fewer insertions and deleted more nucleotides, a pattern implying thymic rearrangement abnormalities. Naive, central memory and regulatory TCRB repertoires appeared to be more similar among patients than among healthy donors. HLA sub-analyses involved small numbers of individuals, so any influence of HLA type on TCRB rearrangement remained unresolved. PCR might favor shorter templates, but patient and control samples were amplified and corrected together, so any skew would affect both groups equally. Type 1 diabetes patients showed a moderate but significant shortening of TCRB CDR3 length in all four CD4+ subsets.

The entire amount of isolated RNA was reverse transcribed using the High Capacity cDNA Reverse Transcription Kit, so the sequenced TCRB transcripts were expressed ones. Deep immunoSEQ sequencing was applied to naive, central memory and regulatory T cell samples, giving an average of roughly 3.5 million total reads per sample. After sorted cells were lysed in RLT buffer, RNA was extracted with DNase-treated RNeasy Micro or Mini kits, with the choice depending on cell number. To prevent cross-contamination, each cell subset was processed individually, whereas patient and healthy donor samples were processed jointly. The immunoSEQ multiplex PCR was used to amplify TCRB sequences from cDNA, yielding 87-bp fragments that span the CDR3 region. Sequencing of the amplicons was done on the Illumina HiSeq platform. For the original study's pipeline: PCR bias was computationally corrected using synthetic template baselines, reads within Hamming distance 2 were collapsed, and singletons that could not be merged were discarded. Reads were aligned against IMGT to assign V, D and J genes, CDR3 length and insertions or deletions at six rearrangement sites. Clonotype counts were normalized to sorted cell number within each subset before computing true diversity and Gini coefficients with the tcR R package. The overlap coefficient, calculated on TCRB nucleotide sequences, was used to measure repertoire sharing. As a proxy for the pre-selection repertoire, out-of-frame TCRB sequences from naive cells were analyzed. What TCRdb holds here is the immuneACCESS table cut down to in-frame rearrangements. Part of the clones is not present; checked against another copy, under half of the missing clones reflect an unresolved V gene, and the others are unexplained. The D gene and trimming were derived from the DNA, and the V and J assignments and clone size from that table. The sample table shows approximately 730,000 clones, and 10% to 15% are seen once. Of the sample, 0.02% to 0.025% falls within the top ten clones.

This clone was seen only once. Its cognate antigen has yet to be identified. The record has no base qualities; no much larger clone is one base away. Clipping removes 5 bases from V and 8 bases from J, with 7 as the unmatched junction base count. The CDR3 goes from the cysteine to the phenylalanine over 13 residues. Only the CDR3 portion is preserved as DNA: 39 bases, with reading frame beginning at the first base. The germline V gene sets CDR1 to SGHRS and CDR2 to YFSETQ. From each donor, a single peripheral blood sample of approximately 0.11 L on average was drawn into heparinised tubes. A BD FACSAria II and a panel including CD45RO, CCR7, CD25, CD127, CD95 and CD27 were used to sort naive, central memory, regulatory and stem cell-like memory CD4+ T cells. All sorted populations exceeded 98% purity. PBMCs were separated immediately by Lymphoprep density gradient centrifugation and were stained directly, without being cultured. So that batch effects would be minimized, each experiment stained and sorted samples in pairs, pairing one healthy donor with one patient.

The sample comprised naive CD4+ T cells from blood. The cell subset or site label, as the study defines it: true naive CD4+ T cells. The sequence is built from TRBV5-1 and TRBJ1-2; the junction holds 9 bases that match TRBD1. The source of this sequence is a man aged 18 to 30 with type 1 diabetes. The nucleotide sequence is TGCGCCAGCAGTTCTGGGACAGGGCGAGGCTACACCTTC. This encodes CASSSGTGRGYTF.